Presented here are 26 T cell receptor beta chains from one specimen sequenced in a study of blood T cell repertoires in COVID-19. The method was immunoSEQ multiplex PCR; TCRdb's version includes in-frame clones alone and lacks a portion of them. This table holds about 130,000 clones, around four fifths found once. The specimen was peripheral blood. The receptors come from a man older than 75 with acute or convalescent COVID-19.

For the CDR3, the DNA is TGTGCCAGCAGTTCTACTATCGGACAGGGAGGCGGCTACACCTTC. Its translation: CASSSTIGQGGGYTF. V gene TRBV6-2 or TRBV6-3 combines with J gene TRBJ1-2, with TRBD1 matching 8 bases. The CDR3 is 15 residues long. The V and J ends lost 4 bases and 8 bases, in that order; junction bases with no gene match: 12. Germline V gene data show CDR1 as MNHEY and CDR2 as SVGEGT.

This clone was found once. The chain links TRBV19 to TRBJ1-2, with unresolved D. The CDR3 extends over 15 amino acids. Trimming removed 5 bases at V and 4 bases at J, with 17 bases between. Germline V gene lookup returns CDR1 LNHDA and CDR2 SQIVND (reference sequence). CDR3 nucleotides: TGTGCCAGTAGTTCAAGCACCCCCGGCGGCTATGGCTACACCTTC. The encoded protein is CASSSSTPGGYGYTF.

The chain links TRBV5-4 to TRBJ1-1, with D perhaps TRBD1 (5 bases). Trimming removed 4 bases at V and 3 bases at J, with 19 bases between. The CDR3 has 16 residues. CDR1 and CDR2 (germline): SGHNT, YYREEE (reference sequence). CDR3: CASSPSLGRVDTEAFF. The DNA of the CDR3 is TGTGCCAGCAGCCCTTCATTGGGCAGGGTGGACACTGAAGCTTTCTTT. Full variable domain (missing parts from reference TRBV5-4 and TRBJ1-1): ETGVTQSPTHLIKTRGQQVTLRCSSQSGHNTVSWYQQALGQGPQFIFQYYREEENGRGNFPPRFSGLQFPNYSSELNVNALELDDSALYLCASSPSLGRVDTEAFFGQGTRLTVV.

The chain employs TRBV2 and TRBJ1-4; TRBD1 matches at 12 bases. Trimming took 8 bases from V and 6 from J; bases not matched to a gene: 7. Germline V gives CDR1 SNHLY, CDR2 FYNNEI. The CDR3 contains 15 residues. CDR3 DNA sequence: TGTGCCAGCTCCCCTCGGGACAGGGGGCATGAAAAACTGTTTTTT. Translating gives CASSPRDRGHEKLFF.

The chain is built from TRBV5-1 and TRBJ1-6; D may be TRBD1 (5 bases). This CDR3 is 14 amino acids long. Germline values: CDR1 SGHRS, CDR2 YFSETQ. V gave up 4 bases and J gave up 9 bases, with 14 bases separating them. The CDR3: CASSPQGPGSPLHF. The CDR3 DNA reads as TGCGCCAGCAGCCCCCAGGGTCCGGGTTCACCCCTCCACTTT.

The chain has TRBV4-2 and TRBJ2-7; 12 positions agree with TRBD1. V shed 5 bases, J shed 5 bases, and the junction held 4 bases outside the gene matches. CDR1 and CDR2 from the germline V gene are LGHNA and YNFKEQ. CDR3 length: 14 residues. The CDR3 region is CASSNRDRGHEQYF. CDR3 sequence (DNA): TGTGCCAGCAGCAACCGGGACAGGGGGCACGAGCAGTACTTC.

The CDR3 protein is CASSVEPRGMNTEAFF. DNA for the CDR3: TGTGCCAGCAGCGTAGAACCTAGAGGAATGAACACTGAAGCTTTCTTT. J is TRBJ1-1 and V is TRBV9; D call uncertain. The germline gives CDR1 SGDLS, CDR2 YYNGEE. The CDR3 contains 16 residues. V shed 0 bases and J shed 0 bases, with 12 bases lying between them. Full variable domain (missing parts from reference TRBV9 and TRBJ1-1): DSGVTQTPKHLITATGQRVTLRCSPRSGDLSVYWYQQSLDQGLQFLIQYYNGEERAKGNILERFSAQQFPDLHSELNLSSLELGDSALYFCASSVEPRGMNTEAFFGQGTRLTVV.

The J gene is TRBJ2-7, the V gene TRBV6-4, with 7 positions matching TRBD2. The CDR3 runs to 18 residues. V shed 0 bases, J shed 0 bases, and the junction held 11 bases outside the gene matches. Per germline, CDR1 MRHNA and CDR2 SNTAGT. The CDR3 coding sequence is TGTGCCAGCAGTGACTCGACAGATAACGGGGGGACCTCCTACGAGCAGTACTTC. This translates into CASSDSTDNGGTSYEQYF.

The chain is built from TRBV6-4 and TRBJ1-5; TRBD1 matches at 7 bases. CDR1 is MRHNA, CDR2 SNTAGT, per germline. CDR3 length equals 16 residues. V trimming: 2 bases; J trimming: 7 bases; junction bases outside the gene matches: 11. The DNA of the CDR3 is TGTGCCAGCAGTGACCCTCTGACAGGGCCCCGGCAGCCCCAGCATTTT. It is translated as CASSDPLTGPRQPQHF.

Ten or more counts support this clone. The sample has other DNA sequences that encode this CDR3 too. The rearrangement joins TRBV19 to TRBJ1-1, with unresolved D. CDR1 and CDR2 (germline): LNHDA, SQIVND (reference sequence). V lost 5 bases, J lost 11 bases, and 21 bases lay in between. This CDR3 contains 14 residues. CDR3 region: CASSALPRMEHAFF. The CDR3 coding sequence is TGTGCCAGTAGTGCCCTACCGCGAATGGAGCATGCTTTCTTT.

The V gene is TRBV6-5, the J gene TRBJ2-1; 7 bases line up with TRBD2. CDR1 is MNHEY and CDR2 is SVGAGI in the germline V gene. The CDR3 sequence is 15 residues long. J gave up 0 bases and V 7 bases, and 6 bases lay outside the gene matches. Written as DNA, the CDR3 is TGTGCCAGCACCTTGGGGGGGAGCTCCTACAATGAGCAGTTCTTC. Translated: CASTLGGSSYNEQFF.

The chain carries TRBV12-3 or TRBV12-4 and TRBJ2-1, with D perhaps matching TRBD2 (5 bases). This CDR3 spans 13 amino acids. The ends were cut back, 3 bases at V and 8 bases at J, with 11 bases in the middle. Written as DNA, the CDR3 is TGTGCCAGCAGTTTGCATAGCGTGGATGAGCAGTTCTTC. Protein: CASSLHSVDEQFF.

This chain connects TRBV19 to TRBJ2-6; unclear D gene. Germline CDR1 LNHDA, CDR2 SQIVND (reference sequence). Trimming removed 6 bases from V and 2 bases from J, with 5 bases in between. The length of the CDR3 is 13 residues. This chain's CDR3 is CASRNTGANVLTF. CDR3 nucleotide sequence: TGTGCCAGTAGAAATACTGGGGCCAACGTCCTGACTTTC.

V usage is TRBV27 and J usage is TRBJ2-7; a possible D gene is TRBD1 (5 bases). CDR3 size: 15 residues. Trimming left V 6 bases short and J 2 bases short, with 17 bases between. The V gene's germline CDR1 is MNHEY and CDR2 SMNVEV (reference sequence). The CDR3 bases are TGTGCCAGCAGCCGAAGGGGTGGAGAGACCTACGAGCAGTACTTC. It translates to CASSRRGGETYEQYF.

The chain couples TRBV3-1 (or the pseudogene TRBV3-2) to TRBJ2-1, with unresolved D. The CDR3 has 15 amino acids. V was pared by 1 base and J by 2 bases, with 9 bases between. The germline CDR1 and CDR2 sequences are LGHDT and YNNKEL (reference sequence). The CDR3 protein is CASSQVRSPYNEQFF. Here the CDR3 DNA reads TGTGCCAGCAGCCAAGTGAGGTCACCCTACAATGAGCAGTTCTTC.

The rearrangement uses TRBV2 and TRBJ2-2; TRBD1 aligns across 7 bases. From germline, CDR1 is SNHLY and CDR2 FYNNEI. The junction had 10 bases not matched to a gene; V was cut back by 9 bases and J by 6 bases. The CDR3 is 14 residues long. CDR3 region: CARGQTFSSGELFF. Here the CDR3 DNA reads TGTGCCAGGGGACAGACTTTTTCCTCCGGGGAGCTGTTTTTT.

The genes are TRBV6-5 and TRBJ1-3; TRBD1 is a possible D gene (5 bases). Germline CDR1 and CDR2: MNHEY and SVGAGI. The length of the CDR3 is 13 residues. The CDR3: CALRRGPGNTIYF. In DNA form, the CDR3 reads TGTGCACTACGAAGGGGTCCTGGAAACACCATATATTTT.

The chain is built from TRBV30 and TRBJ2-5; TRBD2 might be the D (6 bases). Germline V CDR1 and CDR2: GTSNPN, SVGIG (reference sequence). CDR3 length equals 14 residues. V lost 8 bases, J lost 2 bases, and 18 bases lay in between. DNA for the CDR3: TGTGCCGGACAATTTCGGGGGAAACAAGAGACCCAGTACTTC. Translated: CAGQFRGKQETQYF.

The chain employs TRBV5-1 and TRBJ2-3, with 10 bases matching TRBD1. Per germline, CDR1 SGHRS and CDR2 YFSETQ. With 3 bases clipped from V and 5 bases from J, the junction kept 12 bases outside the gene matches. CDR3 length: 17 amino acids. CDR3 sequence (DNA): TGCGCCAGCAGCTCGACGCCGACAGGGGGCAAGGGAGATACGCAGTATTTT. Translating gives CASSSTPTGGKGDTQYF.

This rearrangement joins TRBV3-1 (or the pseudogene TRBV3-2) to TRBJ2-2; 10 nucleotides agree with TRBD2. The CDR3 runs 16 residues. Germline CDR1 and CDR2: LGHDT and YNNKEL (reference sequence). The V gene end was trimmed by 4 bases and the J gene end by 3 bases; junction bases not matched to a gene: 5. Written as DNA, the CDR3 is TGTGCCAGCAGCCGTACTAGCGGGGCTGACACCGGGGAGCTGTTTTTT. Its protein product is CASSRTSGADTGELFF.

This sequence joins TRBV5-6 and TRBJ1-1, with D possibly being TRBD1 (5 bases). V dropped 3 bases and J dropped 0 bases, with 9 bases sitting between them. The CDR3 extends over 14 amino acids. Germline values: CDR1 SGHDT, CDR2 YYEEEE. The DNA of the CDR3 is TGTGCCAGCAGCTCAGGGTGGCTGAACACTGAAGCTTTCTTT. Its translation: CASSSGWLNTEAFF.

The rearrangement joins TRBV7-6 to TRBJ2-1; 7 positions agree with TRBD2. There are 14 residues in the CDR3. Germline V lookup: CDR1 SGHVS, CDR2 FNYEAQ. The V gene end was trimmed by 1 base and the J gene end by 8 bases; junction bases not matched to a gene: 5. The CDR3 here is CASSLVTSFYEQFF. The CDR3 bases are TGTGCCAGCAGCTTAGTGACTAGCTTTTATGAGCAGTTCTTC.

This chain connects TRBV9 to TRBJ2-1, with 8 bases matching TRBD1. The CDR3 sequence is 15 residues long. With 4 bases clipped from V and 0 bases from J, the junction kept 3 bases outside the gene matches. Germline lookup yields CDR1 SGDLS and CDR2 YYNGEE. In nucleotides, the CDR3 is TGTGCCAGCAGCATCGGACAGGGCTCCTACAATGAGCAGTTCTTC. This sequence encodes CASSIGQGSYNEQFF.

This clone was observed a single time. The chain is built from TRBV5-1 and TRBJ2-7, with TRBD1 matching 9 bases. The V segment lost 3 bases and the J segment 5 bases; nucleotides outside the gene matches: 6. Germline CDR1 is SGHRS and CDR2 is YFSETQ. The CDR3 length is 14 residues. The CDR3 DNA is TGCGCCAGCAGCTATACAGGGGGCCTTGACGAGCAGTACTTC. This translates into CASSYTGGLDEQYF.

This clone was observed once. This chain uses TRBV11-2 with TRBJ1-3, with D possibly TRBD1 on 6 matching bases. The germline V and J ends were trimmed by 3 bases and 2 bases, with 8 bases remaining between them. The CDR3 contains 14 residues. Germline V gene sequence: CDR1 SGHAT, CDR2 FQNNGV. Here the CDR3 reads CASSLDRAGNTIYF. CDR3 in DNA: TGTGCCAGCAGCTTGGACAGAGCTGGAAACACCATATATTTT.

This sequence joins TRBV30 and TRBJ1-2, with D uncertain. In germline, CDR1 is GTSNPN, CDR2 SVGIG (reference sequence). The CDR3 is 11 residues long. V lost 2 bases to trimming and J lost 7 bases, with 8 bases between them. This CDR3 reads CAWSMQIGYTF. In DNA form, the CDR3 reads TGTGCCTGGAGTATGCAGATTGGCTACACCTTC.